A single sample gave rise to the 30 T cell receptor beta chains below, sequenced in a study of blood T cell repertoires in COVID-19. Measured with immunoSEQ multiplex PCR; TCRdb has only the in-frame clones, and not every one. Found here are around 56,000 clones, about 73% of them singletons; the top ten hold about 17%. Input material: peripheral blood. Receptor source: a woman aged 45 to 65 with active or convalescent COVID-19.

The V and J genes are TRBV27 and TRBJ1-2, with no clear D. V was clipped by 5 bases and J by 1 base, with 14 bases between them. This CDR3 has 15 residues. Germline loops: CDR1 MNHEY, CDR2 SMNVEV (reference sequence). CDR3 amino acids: CASSPLQSGNYGYTF. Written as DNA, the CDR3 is TGTGCCAGCAGTCCACTCCAGAGCGGTAACTATGGCTACACCTTC.

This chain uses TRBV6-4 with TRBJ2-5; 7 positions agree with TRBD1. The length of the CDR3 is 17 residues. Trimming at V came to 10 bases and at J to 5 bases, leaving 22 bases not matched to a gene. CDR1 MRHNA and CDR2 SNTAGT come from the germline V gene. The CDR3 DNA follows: TGTGCCACCGGGACCACCAGACAGGGTGAGGAGAGGGAGACCCAGTACTTC. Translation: CATGTTRQGEERETQYF.

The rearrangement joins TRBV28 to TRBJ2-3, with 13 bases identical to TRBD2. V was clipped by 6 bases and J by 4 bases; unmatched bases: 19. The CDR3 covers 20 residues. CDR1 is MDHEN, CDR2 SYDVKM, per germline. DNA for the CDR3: TGTGCCAGCAGGGATGCTGGACTAGCGGGAGTCCAAAGGGTCGCAGATACGCAGTATTTT. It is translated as CASRDAGLAGVQRVADTQYF. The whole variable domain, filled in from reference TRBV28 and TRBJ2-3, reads DVKVTQSSRYLVKRTGEKVFLECVQDMDHENMFWYRQDPGLGLRLIYFSYDVKMKEKGDIPEGYSVSREKKERFSLILESASTNQTSMYLCASRDAGLAGVQRVADTQYFGPGTRLTVL.

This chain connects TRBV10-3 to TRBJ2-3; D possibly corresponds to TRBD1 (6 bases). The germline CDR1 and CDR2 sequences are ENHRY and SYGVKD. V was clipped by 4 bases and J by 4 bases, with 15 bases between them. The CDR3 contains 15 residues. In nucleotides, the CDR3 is TGTGCCATCAGTGGTGGGGGCGCTAAGGCAGATACGCAGTATTTT. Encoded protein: CAISGGGAKADTQYF.

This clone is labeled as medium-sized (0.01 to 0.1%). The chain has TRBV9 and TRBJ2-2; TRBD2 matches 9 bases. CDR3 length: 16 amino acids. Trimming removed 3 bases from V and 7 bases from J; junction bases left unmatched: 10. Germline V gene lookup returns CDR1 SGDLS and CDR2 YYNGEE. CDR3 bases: TGTGCCAGCAGCGGCCCGTTGGGACTAGCAGGCGGGGAGCTGTTTTTT. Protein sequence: CASSGPLGLAGGELFF.

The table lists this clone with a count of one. The CDR3, as DNA: TGCGCCAGCAGCCAAGTTGGGGGGAGGAGGGGTCAAGAGACCCAGTACTTC. Translation gives CASSQVGGRRGQETQYF. The chain is built from TRBV4-1 and TRBJ2-5; TRBD2 might be the D (6 bases). The CDR3 covers 17 residues. V lost 1 base to trimming and J lost 2 bases, with 17 bases between them. Germline CDR1 MGHRA, CDR2 YSYEKL.

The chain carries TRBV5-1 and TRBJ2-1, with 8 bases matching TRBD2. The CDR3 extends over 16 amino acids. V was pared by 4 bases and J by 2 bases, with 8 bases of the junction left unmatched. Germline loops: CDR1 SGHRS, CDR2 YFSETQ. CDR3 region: CASSRRAGATYNEQFF. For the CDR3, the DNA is TGCGCCAGCAGCAGGAGAGCGGGGGCGACCTACAATGAGCAGTTCTTC.

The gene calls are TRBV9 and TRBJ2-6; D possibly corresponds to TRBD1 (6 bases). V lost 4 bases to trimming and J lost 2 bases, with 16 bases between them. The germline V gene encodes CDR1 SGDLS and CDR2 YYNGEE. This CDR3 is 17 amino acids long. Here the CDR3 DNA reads TGTGCCAGCAGCCACCGTGGGGGCATTACTGGGGCCAACGTCCTGACTTTC. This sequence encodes CASSHRGGITGANVLTF.

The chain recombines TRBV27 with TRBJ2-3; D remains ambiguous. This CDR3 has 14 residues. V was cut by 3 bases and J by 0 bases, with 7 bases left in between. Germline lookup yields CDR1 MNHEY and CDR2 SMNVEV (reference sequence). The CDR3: CASSFLLSTDTQYF. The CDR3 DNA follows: TGTGCCAGCAGTTTCTTGTTAAGCACAGATACGCAGTATTTT.

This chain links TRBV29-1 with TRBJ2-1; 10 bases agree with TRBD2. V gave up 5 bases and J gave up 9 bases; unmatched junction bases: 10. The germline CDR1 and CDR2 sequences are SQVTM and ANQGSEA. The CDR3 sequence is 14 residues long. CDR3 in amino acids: CSVPPSGGLGEQFF. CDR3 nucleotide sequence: TGCAGCGTTCCTCCTAGCGGGGGCCTTGGTGAGCAGTTCTTC.

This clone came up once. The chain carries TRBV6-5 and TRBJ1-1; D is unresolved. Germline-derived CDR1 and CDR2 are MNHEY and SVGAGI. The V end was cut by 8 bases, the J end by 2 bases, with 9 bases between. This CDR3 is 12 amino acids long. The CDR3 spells CASYEGNTEAFF. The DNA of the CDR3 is TGTGCCAGCTATGAGGGAAACACTGAAGCTTTCTTT.

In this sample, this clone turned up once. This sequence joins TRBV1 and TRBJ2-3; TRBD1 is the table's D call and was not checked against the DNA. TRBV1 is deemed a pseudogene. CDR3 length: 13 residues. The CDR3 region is CTSSSVRTDTQYF. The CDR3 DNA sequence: TGCACCAGCAGCTCAGTTCGCACAGATACGCAGTATTTT.

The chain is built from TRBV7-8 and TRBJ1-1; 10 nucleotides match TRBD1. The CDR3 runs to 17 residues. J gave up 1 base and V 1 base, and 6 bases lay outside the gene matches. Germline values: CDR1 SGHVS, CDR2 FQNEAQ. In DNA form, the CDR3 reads TGTGCCAGCAGCTTAGTTGGGACAGGGGCCAGGAACACTGAAGCTTTCTTT. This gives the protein CASSLVGTGARNTEAFF.

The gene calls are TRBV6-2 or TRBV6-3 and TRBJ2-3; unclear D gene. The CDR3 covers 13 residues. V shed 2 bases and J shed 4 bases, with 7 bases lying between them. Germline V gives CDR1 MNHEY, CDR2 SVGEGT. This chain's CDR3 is CASSYLRADTQYF. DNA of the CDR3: TGTGCCAGCAGTTACCTTCGGGCAGATACGCAGTATTTT.

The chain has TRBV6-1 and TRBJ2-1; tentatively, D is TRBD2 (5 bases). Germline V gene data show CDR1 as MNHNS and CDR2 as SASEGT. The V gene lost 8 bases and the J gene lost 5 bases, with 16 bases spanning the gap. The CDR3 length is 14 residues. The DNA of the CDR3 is TGTGCCAGCCGTCCACGGACTGGGGACAATGAGCAGTTCTTC. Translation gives CASRPRTGDNEQFF.

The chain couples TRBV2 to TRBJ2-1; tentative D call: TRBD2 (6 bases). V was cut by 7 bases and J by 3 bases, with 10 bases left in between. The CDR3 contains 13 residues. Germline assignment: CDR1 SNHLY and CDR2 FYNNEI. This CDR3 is CASNPGLYNEQFF. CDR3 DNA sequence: TGTGCCAGCAACCCGGGACTCTACAATGAGCAGTTCTTC.

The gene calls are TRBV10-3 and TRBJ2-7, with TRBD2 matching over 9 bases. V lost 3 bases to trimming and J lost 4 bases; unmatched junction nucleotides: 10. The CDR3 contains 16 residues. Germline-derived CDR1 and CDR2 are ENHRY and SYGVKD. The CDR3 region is CAISDPLAGRGYEQYF. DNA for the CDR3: TGTGCCATCAGTGATCCTCTAGCGGGAAGGGGGTACGAGCAGTACTTC.

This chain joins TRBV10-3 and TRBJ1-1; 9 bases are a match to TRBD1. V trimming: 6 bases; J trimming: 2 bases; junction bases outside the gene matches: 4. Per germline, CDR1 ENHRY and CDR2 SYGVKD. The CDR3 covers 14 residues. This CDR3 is CAIRPGQGNTEAFF. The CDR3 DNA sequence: TGTGCCATCAGACCGGGACAGGGTAACACTGAAGCTTTCTTT.

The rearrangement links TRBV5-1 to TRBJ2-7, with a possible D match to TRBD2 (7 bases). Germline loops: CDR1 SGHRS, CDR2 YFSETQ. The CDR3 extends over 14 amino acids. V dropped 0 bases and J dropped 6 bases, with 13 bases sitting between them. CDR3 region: CASSLEGGPGEQYF. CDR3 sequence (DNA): TGCGCCAGCAGCTTGGAGGGGGGGCCCGGCGAGCAGTACTTC.

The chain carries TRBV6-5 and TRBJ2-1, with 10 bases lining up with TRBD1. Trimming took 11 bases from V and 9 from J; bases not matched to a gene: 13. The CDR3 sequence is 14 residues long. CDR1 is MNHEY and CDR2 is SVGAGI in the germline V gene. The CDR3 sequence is CAASGTGAGGEQFF. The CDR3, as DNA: TGTGCCGCTTCCGGGACAGGGGCGGGCGGTGAGCAGTTCTTC.

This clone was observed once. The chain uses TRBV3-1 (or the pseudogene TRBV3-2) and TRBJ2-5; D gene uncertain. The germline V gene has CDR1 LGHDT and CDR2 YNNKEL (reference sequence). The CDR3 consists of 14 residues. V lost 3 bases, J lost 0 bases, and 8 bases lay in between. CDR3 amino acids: CASSHRLYQETQYF. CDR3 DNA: TGTGCCAGCAGCCACCGACTGTACCAAGAGACCCAGTACTTC.

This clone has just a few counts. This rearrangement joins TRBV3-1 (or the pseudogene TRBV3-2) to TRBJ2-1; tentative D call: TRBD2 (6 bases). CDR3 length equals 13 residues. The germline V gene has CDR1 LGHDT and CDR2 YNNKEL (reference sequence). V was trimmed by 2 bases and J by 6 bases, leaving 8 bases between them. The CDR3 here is CASSQLASNEQFF. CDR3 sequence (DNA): TGTGCCAGCAGCCAACTAGCGAGCAATGAGCAGTTCTTC.

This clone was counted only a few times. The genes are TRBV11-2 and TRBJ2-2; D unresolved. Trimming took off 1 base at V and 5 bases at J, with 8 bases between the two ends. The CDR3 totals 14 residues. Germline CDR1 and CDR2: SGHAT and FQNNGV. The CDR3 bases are TGTGCCAGCAGCTTAGTTCGGCGGACCGGGGAGCTGTTTTTT. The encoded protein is CASSLVRRTGELFF. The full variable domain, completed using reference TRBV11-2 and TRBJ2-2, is EAGVAQSPRYKIIEKRQSVAFWCNPISGHATLYWYQQILGQGPKLLIQFQNNGVVDDSQLPKDRFSAERLKGVDSTLKIQPAKLEDSAVYLCASSLVRRTGELFFGEGSRLTVL.

This chain's CDR3 is CAISETQGAGNYGYTF. CDR3 bases: TGTGCCATCAGTGAAACACAGGGGGCCGGTAACTATGGCTACACCTTC. V usage is TRBV10-3 and J usage is TRBJ1-2, with TRBD1 identical over 9 bases. Germline CDR1 and CDR2: ENHRY and SYGVKD. The CDR3 is made up of 16 amino acids. V was pared by 3 bases and J by 1 base, with 6 bases of the junction left unmatched.

CDR3 DNA: TGTGCCAGTAGCGAACAGGGGATAGGCGGCACTGAAGCTTTCTTT. Its protein product is CASSEQGIGGTEAFF. The J gene is TRBJ1-1, the V gene TRBV19, with 7 bases lining up with TRBD1. Unmatched junction bases numbered 11, after V lost 6 bases and J lost 4 bases. The CDR3 length is 15 residues. Germline lookup yields CDR1 LNHDA and CDR2 SQIVND (reference sequence).

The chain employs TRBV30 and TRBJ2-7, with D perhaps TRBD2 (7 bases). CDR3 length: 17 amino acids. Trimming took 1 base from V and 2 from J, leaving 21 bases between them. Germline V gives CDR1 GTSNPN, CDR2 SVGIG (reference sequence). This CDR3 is CAWSAPSGGAGAYEQYF. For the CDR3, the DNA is TGTGCCTGGAGTGCGCCTAGCGGAGGTGCAGGGGCCTACGAGCAGTACTTC.

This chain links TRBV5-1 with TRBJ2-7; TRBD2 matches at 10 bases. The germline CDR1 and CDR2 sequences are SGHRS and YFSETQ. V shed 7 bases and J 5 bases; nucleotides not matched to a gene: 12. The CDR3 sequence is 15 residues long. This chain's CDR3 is CASRDLAGDGNEQYF. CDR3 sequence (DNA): TGCGCCAGCCGCGACCTAGCGGGAGACGGTAACGAGCAGTACTTC.

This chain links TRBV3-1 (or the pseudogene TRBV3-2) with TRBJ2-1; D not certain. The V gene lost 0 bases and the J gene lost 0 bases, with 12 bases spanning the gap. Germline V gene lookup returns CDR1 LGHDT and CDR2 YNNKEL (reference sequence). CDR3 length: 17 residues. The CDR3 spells CASSQDPRGSSYNEQFF. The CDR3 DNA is TGTGCCAGCAGCCAAGACCCCCGAGGAAGCTCCTACAATGAGCAGTTCTTC.

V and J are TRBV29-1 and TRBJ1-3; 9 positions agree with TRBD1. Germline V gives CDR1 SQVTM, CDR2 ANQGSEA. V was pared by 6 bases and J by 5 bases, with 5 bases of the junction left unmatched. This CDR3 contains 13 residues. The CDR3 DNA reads TGCAGCGTACAGGGGGCTACGAGAAACACCATATATTTT. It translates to CSVQGATRNTIYF.

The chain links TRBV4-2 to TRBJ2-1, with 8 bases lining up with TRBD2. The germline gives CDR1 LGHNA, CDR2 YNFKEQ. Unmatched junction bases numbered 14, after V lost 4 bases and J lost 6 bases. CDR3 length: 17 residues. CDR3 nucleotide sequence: TGTGCCAGCAGCCCGTTTAGCGGGAAAGCCTTGAGCAATGAGCAGTTCTTC. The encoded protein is CASSPFSGKALSNEQFF.